This TCR beta chain is drawn from a study of T-cell memory formation after mild COVID-19. TCRdb redid the calling of the 5' RACE reads with MiXCR, one entry per CDR3 protein. The table lists some 210,000 distinct CDR3 sequences, roughly a tenth of them singletons, with around 3.3% in the top ten. Germline values: CDR1 SGHRS, CDR2 YFSETQ. Trimming cost V 1 base and J 1 base, with 11 bases left between them. This CDR3 is 15 amino acids long. This clonotype was counted between two and nine times. Its specificity is not known. Study-wide results and limits: The finding that pre-infection memory included some responding clones suggested that cross-reactive memory joined. Mostly located in CM and EM were contracting CD4+ clones, with contracting CD8+ clones located in EMRA.

The receptor's source is a man younger than 35 who had mild COVID-19 (a few samples of this study predate the infection). Cell type and time point are not known. The sequenced sample was PBMCs or a T cell subset sorted from them (not recorded which). The chain joins TRBV5-1 to TRBJ1-1, with D perhaps matching TRBD1 (5 bases). CDR3 coding DNA: TGCGCCAGCAGCTTGATTCGGGGGAGGAACACTGAAGCTTTCTTT. It encodes CASSLIRGRNTEAFF. Based on the CDR3 plus reference TRBV5-1 and TRBJ1-1, the full variable domain is KAGVTQTPRYLIKTRGQQVTLSCSPISGHRSVSWYQQTPGQGLQFLFEYFSETQRNKGNFPGRFSGRQFSNSRSEMNVSTLELGDSALYLCASSLIRGRNTEAFFGQGTRLTVV.